This T cell receptor (beta chain) was sequenced for a study of T cells in Graves' hyperthyroidism and ophthalmopathy. As regards this clonotype: No antigen is known for it.

Per the germline V gene, CDR1 is SGHDT and CDR2 is YYEEEE. V gave up 1 base and J gave up 2 bases; unmatched junction bases: 8. The CDR3 covers 16 residues. Researchers amplified the TCR beta CDR3 regions from RNA transcripts. Researchers ran a first-round RT-PCR on the TCR CDR3 using the HTBI primer set. TCRdb ran MiXCR on the multiplex PCR reads and lists one entry per CDR3 protein. The profile shows under 550,000 distinct CDR3 sequences, just under 20% of them singletons. The PBMCs were sourced from fresh peripheral blood (about 10 ml). Study-level points and caveats: Ophthalmopathy was model-predicted a median approximately 6.4 months pre-onset. Ophthalmopathy and stable hyperthyroidism were told apart by a 13 V-J model. Most clonotypes expanded in thyroid above 0.001 were likewise present in blood.

The J gene is TRBJ2-7, the V gene TRBV5-6, with 8 bases that match TRBD2. The sequence was collected from a middle-aged man with Graves' ophthalmopathy. Material: blood. DNA of the CDR3: TGTGCCAGCAGCTTGTGGAGTAGCGGGATGCCCTACGAGCAGTACTTC. Its protein product is CASSLWSSGMPYEQYF.